This TCR beta chain was identified in a study of cytomegalovirus exposure and HLA in healthy donors (TCRdb year 2017). About the study as a whole: An earlier analysis of some 500 of the donors reported 250 to 300 Gb of sequence data and 100 million to 130 million unique TCR beta sequences from roughly 200 million T cells. To study patterns of TCR occurrence, a later analysis re-analyzed previously published TCR beta repertoires from 550 to 800 donors and added high-resolution HLA genotyping. The number of typed donors differed by locus: about 620-630 for A, B, C, DRB1 and DQB1; approximately 540 for DQA1; around 610 for DPA1; and around 450 for DPB1. Of the roughly 410 genotyped donors, 81% were placed in the genetic ancestry cluster associated with self-reported Caucasian donors. The T cell repertoires of 666 subjects were profiled by immunosequencing and related to cytomegalovirus serostatus. In the later analysis, no new phenotypic data were used to find candidate immune exposures; instead, reliance was placed on TCR beta sequences and their occurrence across donors. Genome-wide SNP genotypes for about three fifths of the 666 donors were used in a later genetic analysis, which treated that subset as a discovery cohort. Both class I and class II loci were covered by HLA typing, at four-digit resolution. In addition to the first cohort of 650 to 750 subjects, a separate validation cohort of around 110 different subjects was used. Roughly 5 DR-DQ haplotypes were handled as single units for association and clustering because linkage in the cohort was strong. Every discovery cohort repertoire had been produced on one sequencing platform. The study combined high-throughput TCR immunosequencing, statistical association of individual TCRs with disease status, and machine learning to predict cytomegalovirus infection status. The study was designed to test whether signatures of past pathogen exposure could be identified by cataloging public T cell receptors. An early release covering 500 to 750 HLA-typed donors comprised approximately 300 gigabases of sequencing data and tens of millions of unique TCR sequences. Donor age, sex, ethnicity and CMV serostatus were compiled alongside the repertoire data. On average, 235,054 unique TCR beta nucleotide sequences were sequenced per donor among about 400 genotyped donors of the cohort, with roughly a sixth of those sequences being non-productive. To decide whether each TCR beta V gene segment behaved as functional or pseudogenic, an earlier analysis of some 540 of the donors relied on high-throughput TCR beta sequencing.

The library relied on the immunoSEQ multiplex PCR assay. For the multiplex PCR, a mixture combining 60 forward primers for TCR Vbeta segments and 13 reverse primers for TCR Jbeta segments was used. The CDR3 region of rearranged TCR beta genes was amplified from genomic DNA with a multiplex PCR assay. On the Illumina HiSeq System, the amplified TCR beta libraries were sequenced as 87-base-pair reads. On the study's bioinformatics: A later analysis tallied around 80 million unique TCR beta chains across the 666 repertoires, and some 12 million of those chains were shared by two or more donors. To remove PCR and sequencing errors, raw reads were error-corrected and collapsed into unique sequences using a nearest-neighbor algorithm that merged closely related sequences. To assign V, D and J gene segments, CDR3 sequences were aligned to IMGT reference sequences. For a sequence to be retained, at least a six-nucleotide match to both a V gene segment and a J gene segment was required. A rearrangement was called productive if the CDR3 had no stop codons and remained in frame with V and J, and every other rearrangement was called non-productive. Following IMGT convention, CDR3 was defined as the stretch from the second conserved V-encoded cysteine up to the conserved J-encoded phenylalanine. Sequences without an unambiguous match to a single V gene segment were excluded from the earlier analysis of 450 to 650 of the donors. In an earlier analysis of roughly 600 of the donors, a V segment was called functional when productive rearrangements were above 56.7%, and segregating when the standard deviation between donors exceeded 5%. A statistical classification framework was built for diagnosing cytomegalovirus status from the catalog of TCR beta chain sequences. A later analysis assigned V and J genes by comparing TCR nucleotide sequences with IMGT/GENE-DB human TR gene sequences. In a later analysis, CDR3 sequences and most-parsimonious VDJ recombination scenarios were assigned using the TCRdist pipeline. A later analysis defined each TCR beta chain by its CDR3 amino acid sequence plus V-gene family, and excluded reads lacking a unique V-gene family. In a later analysis, some 600 highly shared, low-generation-probability nucleotide sequences were removed to address suspected cross-contamination and a sequencing artifact. In a later analysis, a clonal expansion index for each public chain was calculated from normalized within-repertoire ranks of inferred template counts. In a later analysis, generation probabilities were computed using a VDJ recombination model fitted to out-of-frame rearrangements, and the results were checked against IGoR. A later analysis scored TCR-TCR, TCR-HLA and TCR-CMV co-occurrence with hypergeometric tests, applying a repertoire-size bias correction to TCR pairs. To estimate false discovery rates, a later analysis permuted the HLA or CMV assignments 20 times. In a later analysis, co-occurring TCRs were grouped using DBSCAN, with TCRdist sequence similarity added in when clustering inside HLA-allele-positive subsets. Co-occurrence clustering excluded repertoires with fewer than 30,000 or more than 120,000 public chains, plus five with anomalous nucleotide sharing. TCRdb mirrors the immuneACCESS table, restricted to in-frame sequences. Some clones are absent from its copies; in checked studies, under half trace to an unresolved V gene, and the reason for the others is unknown. V and J calls and clone size are given by that table; D and trimming were obtained from the DNA. The sample includes around 220,000 clones, with over 60% observed a single time. The ten largest clones capture about 14% of the sample.

This clone has only a few counts. Its antigen remains unidentified. Base qualities were left out, and no much larger clone turns up one base away. The investigation overall reported the following: Immune exposure information for the cohort was limited to CMV serostatus. In this cohort, only TCR beta chains were sequenced, and detectable features were limited by the absence of alpha or paired-chain data. The 87-base-pair reads could not distinguish some IMGT-functional V segments, including TRBV6-2 and TRBV6-3, so those segments were excluded. In a later analysis, the rate of TCR association differed among HLA loci, with DRB1 alleles having the most associated TCRs and HLA-C alleles having the fewest. An earlier analysis of around 500 of the donors showed that most TCR beta V segments appeared in productive rearrangements either about 90% or about 30% of the time, which broadly matched IMGT annotations. Assigning TCR associations to individual alleles was difficult when HLA alleles, especially DR and DQ, strongly co-occurred. The study listed 150 to 200 TCR beta chains as associated with cytomegalovirus. The classifier was reported to diagnose cytomegalovirus status with high specificity and sensitivity in both the original and validation cohorts. A cluster of highly shared sequence variants was judged likely to represent a technical artifact of the sequencing pipeline. Most TCR sequences were observed very rarely across donors, whereas some public TCRs were present in many individuals. In a later analysis, HLA-associated TCR beta chains were found to be more clonally expanded and to have lower generation probabilities than equally common non-associated chains. Because counts were too low, about 18 rarely observed V segments, including chromosome 9 orphons, were excluded from the earlier analysis of around 640 of the donors. Sequencing depth was assumed to be roughly uniform across donors in the presence/absence analyses, though that assumption may not hold. In a later genetic analysis, a missense DCLRE1C variant was associated with V-gene and J-gene trimming of TCR beta chains, and the association was replicated in an independent cohort. Linkage disequilibrium might explain the correlated functional status among segregating V segments, but an unknown experimental factor could not be excluded. In a later analysis, 15,000 to 20,000 TCR beta sequences were associated with specific HLA alleles at a false discovery rate of 0.05. According to a later genetic analysis, donors in an Asian-associated ancestry cluster had fewer N-insertions in productive TCRs than the approximately 630-donor mean. A further reported finding was that TCR beta sequences accurately predicted the HLA-A and HLA-B alleles for most subjects in the first cohort. In a later analysis, several top co-occurrence clusters were reported to appear linked to parvovirus B19, influenza, CMV and Epstein-Barr virus. According to the authors, the approach could potentially be generalized to other disease states and immunological phenotypes. In vitro tests confirmed that a few of the cytomegalovirus-associated TCR beta chains recognize cytomegalovirus antigens. Most CMV-associated TCR beta chains appeared to be HLA-restricted in a later analysis, and the HLA associations seemed to be driven largely by CMV exposure. Because some donors lacked HLA typing at each locus, the association tests relied only on the typed subset.

For CDR1 and CDR2, the germline V gene lists SGDLS and YYNGEE. There are 14 amino acids in the CDR3, from cysteine to phenylalanine inclusive. Only the CDR3 DNA is retained, 42 bases long and in frame from the first base. Relative to germline, V is 2 bases shorter and J is 3 bases shorter, with 10 bases between their ends. The cohort was made up of 500 to 850 healthy bone marrow donors. Cohort members were all nominally healthy when sampled, although unrecorded immune exposures were likely present. The donor was CMV seronegative and was included in the group of a few hundred seronegative cohort members. Every donor gave a peripheral blood sample, and the peripheral blood mononuclear cells from that sample were used for TCR beta sequencing. The Qiagen DNeasy Blood Extraction Kit was used to extract genomic DNA from the blood cell samples.

This chain joins TRBV9 to TRBJ2-3; the D region possibly corresponds to TRBD2 (5 bases align). The receptor comes from a man in his forties in good health and CMV-seronegative. The sample was PBMCs. The CDR3 protein: CASSVGWRTDTQYF. The DNA is as follows: TGTGCCAGCAGCGTGGGGTGGAGGACAGATACGCAGTATTTT.